This T cell receptor (beta chain) was observed in a study of blood T cells in healthy people across ages (dated by TCRdb to between 2014 and 2016). Describing the broader study: In model experiments, template switching captured roughly one uniquely barcoded TCR beta cDNA molecule for every two T cells. The study measured age-related changes in TCR beta repertoire diversity using deep sequencing normalized with unique cDNA molecular identifiers. Four age groups were formed from the donors: young (average about 16 years), middle-aged (approximately 40), aged (approximately 60) and long-lived (roughly 88). To avoid experimental bias, donors of different ages were spread randomly across the sequencing lanes. The study analyzed two additional independent replicas of 1 million unique cDNA reads from the same blood draw for two donors, one aged 18 to 29 and one aged 80 or older.

The CDR1 and CDR2 encoded by the germline V gene are SGHTA and FQGNSA. There are 14 amino acids in the CDR3, from cysteine to phenylalanine inclusive. Kept here is only the CDR3 DNA, which spans 42 bases and is read in frame from base 1. As for this clonotype: Its antigen remains undetermined. The record has no base qualities; no much larger clone is one base away.

Donors were approximately 42 systemically healthy Caucasian individuals from Russia aged roughly 6 to 90 years. Each donor gave 8 to 10 milliliters of peripheral blood, collected into EDTA-treated Vacutainer tubes. Ficoll-Paque density-gradient centrifugation was used to isolate PBMCs, with at least 6 million obtained per sample. Total RNA, at least 6 micrograms per sample, was extracted from PBMCs with Trizol reagent. The percentages of naive CD45RAhigh/CD27high T cells were determined by flow cytometry on a PBMC aliquot from every donor. The paper as a whole reports these results and caveats: Estimates of total diversity from one million sequenced T cells were regarded as lower bounds and underestimates. A strong correlation was found between observed TCR beta diversity and the percentage of naive T cells measured by flow cytometry. As age increased, observed TCR beta diversity per million T cells dropped in a roughly linear way, and a significant reduction was already evident by age 40. Because the CMV infection status of the donors was unknown, age-related changes in expanded clonotypes may potentially have been confounded. Since profiling was done on bulk unsorted PBMCs, naive and antigen-experienced compartments could not be conclusively compared. Compared with the aged group, more naive CD4+ T cells, fewer expanded clones and increased TCR diversity were shown by the long-lived group, suggesting age selection.

To prepare the library, 5' RACE was applied. TCRdb shows the sequencer as Illumina HiSeq 2500. The second PCR ran for about 6 to 12 cycles and used a J-beta primer mix along with a sample-barcoded 5' primer. Each TCR beta cDNA molecule received a unique molecular identifier from a template-switch 5' adaptor carrying 12 random nucleotides. Each sample yielded at least 2.5 million CDR3-containing paired-end reads. The Mint cDNA synthesis kit, primed by a TRBC-specific oligonucleotide, was used to synthesize first-strand cDNA from all RNA. Following uracil-DNA glycosylase treatment, all cDNA underwent a first 18-cycle PCR with the universal primers M1SS and BC2_uni_R. In the source study's methods: For normalization, 1 million high-quality reads were randomly selected from each sample, with every read carrying a distinct molecular identifier. Instead of being binned into consensus sequences, reads with shared molecular identifiers were discarded. MiTCR, with a Q25 quality threshold and the strictest error-elimination algorithm, was used for CDR3 identification, clonotype clustering and error correction. A nonparametric unseen species model using Euler transformation provided a lower-bound estimate of total TCR beta diversity. TCRdb reran the public reads through fastp at Q25 and MiXCR, keeping productive beta chains. Here each entry gathers all rows of one CDR3 protein and keeps the most common genes and DNA. TCRdb, not the authors, supplied the V and J calls. The table for this sample lists about a million distinct CDR3 sequences; roughly 48% of them were counted only once. Around 15% of the sample lies in the top ten.

The source of this sequence is a man in his thirties or forties in good health. The chain uses TRBV7-2 and TRBJ2-1, with 7 junctional bases fitting TRBD1. The DNA matches TRBJ2-7 better at its end, which makes the J call doubtful. The material sequenced was blood. The CDR3 region has the sequence CASSLPGQYNEQYF. In nucleotide form, the sequence is TGTGCCAGCAGCTTACCGGGACAGTACAATGAGCAGTACTTC.